These 30 T cell receptor beta chains were all obtained from the same sample, sequenced in a study of T cell repertoires in cytomegalovirus infection. MiXCR, applied by TCRdb to the reads, yields one record per CDR3 protein. Seen here are roughly 630,000 distinct CDR3 sequences, 20% to 25% observed once, and the top ten hold 8%. The specimen was CD8+ T cells from PBMCs. The source is a human donor in good health (CMV status not recorded). Some clones in this sample may be carry-over from other donors' samples.

The CDR3 DNA sequence: TGTGCCAGCAGCTTAGTATATAGGACGGCAGAAGAAGCTTTCTTT. This translates into CASSLVYRTAEEAFF. V is TRBV11-2 and J is TRBJ1-1; D is ambiguous. The germline gives CDR1 SGHAT, CDR2 FQNNGV. V shed 1 base and J shed 8 bases, with 17 bases lying between them. The CDR3 runs to 15 residues.

There are many counts of this clonotype. J is TRBJ2-1 and V is TRBV7-2; 8 bases line up with TRBD2. Germline V gene data show CDR1 as SGHTA and CDR2 as FQGNSA. V shed 4 bases, J shed 4 bases, and the junction held 6 bases outside the gene matches. The CDR3 has 15 residues. The CDR3 DNA sequence: TGTGCCAGCAGCTCGACCGGGACTAGATACAATGAGCAGTTCTTC. The encoded protein is CASSSTGTRYNEQFF.

J is TRBJ2-1 and V is TRBV9; TRBD1 is a possible D gene (5 bases). CDR1 and CDR2 (germline): SGDLS, YYNGEE. The CDR3 consists of 15 residues. V was cut by 0 bases and J by 0 bases, with 7 bases left in between. CDR3 DNA: TGTGCCAGCAGCGTAGTAGGGGTCTCCTACAATGAGCAGTTCTTC. This sequence encodes CASSVVGVSYNEQFF.

This clonotype appeared many times. The chain employs TRBV6-5 and TRBJ2-2; TRBD2 matches 7 bases. The germline CDR1 and CDR2 sequences are MNHEY and SVGAGI. Unmatched junction bases numbered 9, after V lost 2 bases and J lost 3 bases. This CDR3 has 17 amino acids. CDR3 region: CASSYGTRERDTGELFF. The CDR3 DNA sequence: TGTGCCAGCAGTTACGGGACGCGGGAGAGGGACACCGGGGAGCTGTTTTTT.

This clonotype was found many times. The chain carries TRBV10-1 and TRBJ2-1, with 9 bases fitting TRBD1. The V gene's germline CDR1 is WNHNN and CDR2 SYGVQD (reference sequence). V shed 0 bases and J 12 bases; nucleotides not matched to a gene: 12. The CDR3 length is 16 residues. DNA of the CDR3: TGCGCCAGCAGTGAGTCGAGGGGGGACAGGGAAATGGCGCAGTTCTTC. Its protein is CASSESRGDREMAQFF.

There are many counts of this clonotype. The chain couples TRBV6-6 to TRBJ1-1, with D hard to call. The CDR3 covers 13 residues. Deletions cut 8 bases from V and 3 bases from J, with 13 bases between. Germline loops: CDR1 MNHNY, CDR2 SVGAGI (reference sequence). CDR3 in amino acids: CASSNVAYTEAFF. The CDR3 DNA follows: TGTGCCAGCTCAAATGTAGCTTACACTGAAGCTTTCTTT.

This clonotype has ten or more counts. Here the CDR3 DNA reads TGTGCCAGCAGCTTAGATTTCGGGGGCGGAATGTATGGCTACACCTTC. Translated, it gives CASSLDFGGGMYGYTF. The chain is built from TRBV11-2 and TRBJ1-2, with a weak D call TRBD1 (6 bases). V lost 0 bases to trimming and J lost 5 bases, with 16 bases between them. Germline-derived CDR1 and CDR2 are SGHAT and FQNNGV. The CDR3 runs to 16 residues.

The chain joins TRBV6-5 to TRBJ1-4; 8 nucleotides match TRBD1. The CDR3 loop spans 16 amino acids. V was clipped by 7 bases and J by 5 bases; unmatched bases: 12. CDR1 is MNHEY, CDR2 SVGAGI, per germline. CDR3 amino acids: CASTWTGPPGNEKLFF. Written as DNA, the CDR3 is TGTGCCAGCACCTGGACAGGGCCCCCGGGGAATGAAAAACTGTTTTTT.

This clonotype has a handful of counts. The chain has TRBV6-5 and TRBJ2-7; D is unclear. Trimming took off 2 bases at V and 3 bases at J, with 8 bases between the two ends. In germline, CDR1 is MNHEY, CDR2 SVGAGI. This CDR3 has 13 amino acids. The CDR3 DNA sequence: TGTGCCAGCAGTTACGGGCGCCACTACGAGCAGTACTTC. This codes for CASSYGRHYEQYF.

For this clonotype: It may be a read error: a sequence one base away is much more abundant. V usage is TRBV7-9 and J usage is TRBJ1-1; 7 nucleotides align to TRBD1. The germline V gene has CDR1 SEHNR and CDR2 FQNEAQ (reference sequence). The CDR3 runs to 15 residues. CDR3 residues: CAISSNRGMNTEAFF. The CDR3 DNA is TGTGCCATCAGCTCAAACAGGGGAATGAACACTGAAGCTTTCTTT.

This clonotype turned up a few times. This chain connects TRBV5-1 to TRBJ1-5; 11 bases align to TRBD1. This CDR3 region has 15 residues. Germline assignment: CDR1 SGHRS and CDR2 YFSETQ. The junction had 3 bases not matched to a gene; V was cut back by 3 bases and J by 4 bases. The CDR3, as DNA: TGCGCCAGCAGCTCGGGACAGGGGGAAAATCAGCCCCAGCATTTT. Amino acid sequence: CASSSGQGENQPQHF.

The chain couples TRBV7-9 to TRBJ2-1; 9 nucleotides line up with TRBD2. This CDR3 is 16 amino acids long. Per germline, CDR1 SEHNR and CDR2 FQNEAQ (reference sequence). Unmatched junction bases numbered 5, after V lost 5 bases and J lost 0 bases. This CDR3 is CASSIISGSSYNEQFF. Written as DNA, the CDR3 is TGTGCCAGCAGCATAATTAGCGGGAGCTCCTACAATGAGCAGTTCTTC. Drawing the rest from reference TRBV7-9 and TRBJ2-1, the complete variable domain is DTGVSQNPRHKITKRGQNVTFRCDPISEHNRLYWYRQTLGQGPEFLTYFQNEAQLEKSRLLSDRFSAERPKGSFSTLEIQRTEQGDSAMYLCASSIISGSSYNEQFFGPGTRLTVL.

The J gene is TRBJ2-1, the V gene TRBV4-3; 7 nucleotides align to TRBD2. Germline CDR1 LGHNA, CDR2 YSLEER. V dropped 0 bases and J dropped 6; count of bases not matched to a gene: 11. This CDR3 contains 17 residues. The CDR3 nucleotides are TGCGCCAGCAGCCAAGAAGTTTTAGCGGGCCACTGCAATGAGCAGTTCTTC. Its protein product is CASSQEVLAGHCNEQFF.

The rearrangement joins TRBV29-1 to TRBJ2-7; the D gene is possibly TRBD2 (6 bases). Germline V gene sequence: CDR1 SQVTM, CDR2 ANQGSEA. The CDR3 is 14 amino acids. V was clipped by 4 bases and J by 2 bases, with 15 bases between them. In nucleotides, the CDR3 is TGCAGCGTTGTCCTCCGGGACTTACCCTACGAGCAGTACTTC. Translation gives CSVVLRDLPYEQYF.

This clonotype was seen ten or more times. V usage is TRBV10-3 and J usage is TRBJ1-1; D unclear. The V end was cut by 7 bases, the J end by 4 bases, with 10 bases between. Germline V gives CDR1 ENHRY, CDR2 SYGVKD. The CDR3 has 12 residues. CDR3 protein: CAITDGRTEAFF. For the CDR3, the DNA is TGTGCCATCACTGACGGGCGCACTGAAGCTTTCTTT.

In regard to this clonotype: A much more abundant neighbour one base away suggests this may be a read error. The CDR3 is CASGGRGYSGSYNEQFF. CDR3 nucleotide sequence: TGTGCCAGCGGGGGGAGGGGCTATAGCGGCTCCTACAATGAGCAGTTCTTC. V usage is TRBV7-8 and J usage is TRBJ2-1; TRBD2 matches at 7 bases. V was clipped by 8 bases and J by 0 bases; unmatched bases: 13. The length of the CDR3 is 17 residues. From germline, CDR1 is SGHVS and CDR2 FQNEAQ.

This clonotype was recorded at least ten times. V and J are TRBV7-8 and TRBJ2-2, with 10 bases matching TRBD2. CDR3 length: 20 residues. The germline V gene encodes CDR1 SGHVS and CDR2 FQNEAQ. V lost 3 bases and J lost 2; bases outside the gene matches: 15. Here the CDR3 reads CASSFLGVAGGRINTGELFF. CDR3 DNA sequence: TGTGCCAGCAGCTTCTTGGGGGTAGCGGGGGGCCGAATAAACACCGGGGAGCTGTTTTTT.

This clonotype appeared a few times. The chain links TRBV18 to TRBJ2-1, with D possibly TRBD1 on 5 matching bases. The V and J ends lost 5 bases and 0 bases respectively, with 11 bases between them. This CDR3 contains 15 residues. Looked up from germline, CDR1 is KGHSH and CDR2 is LQKENI. CDR3 residues: CASSSQASSYNEQFF. The DNA of the CDR3 is TGTGCCAGCTCATCACAGGCCAGCTCCTACAATGAGCAGTTCTTC.

There are many counts of this clonotype. V is TRBV7-9 and J is TRBJ1-1; D is undetermined. Germline lookup yields CDR1 SEHNR and CDR2 FQNEAQ (reference sequence). The CDR3 is made up of 13 amino acids. The V gene lost 6 bases and the J gene lost 8 bases, with 16 bases spanning the gap. CDR3 in amino acids: CASSGPMGREAFF. The CDR3 DNA is TGTGCCAGCAGTGGTCCGATGGGCAGGGAAGCTTTCTTT.

This clonotype was counted a few times. In nucleotides, the CDR3 is TGCAGTGCTAGAAGTGGAATCGACAGGTTCCAAGAGACCCAGTACTTC. Its translation is CSARSGIDRFQETQYF. The rearrangement joins TRBV20-1 to TRBJ2-5, with D maybe TRBD1 (6 bases). CDR1 and CDR2 from the germline V gene are DFQATT and SNEGSKA (reference sequence). The CDR3 is made up of 16 amino acids. The ends were cut back, 2 bases at V and 1 base at J, with 17 bases in the middle.

This clonotype was counted a single time. The V gene is TRBV20-1, the J gene TRBJ2-7; D is ambiguous. The length of the CDR3 is 13 residues. The germline gives CDR1 DFQATT, CDR2 SNEGSKA (reference sequence). V was trimmed by 2 bases and J by 0 bases, leaving 8 bases between them. CDR3 bases: TGCAGTGCTAGAAGCGAAGGCTCCTACGAGCAGTACGTC. Amino acid sequence: CSARSEGSYEQYV.

This clonotype has just a few counts. J is TRBJ1-4 and V is TRBV6-6; 7 nucleotides agree with TRBD1. Germline V gene data show CDR1 as MNHNY and CDR2 as SVGAGI (reference sequence). This CDR3 has 14 residues. Trimming removed 7 bases from V and 8 bases from J; junction bases left unmatched: 10. The DNA for the CDR3 is TGTGCCAGCACTCCGACAGGGTTAGCGGAAAAACTGTTTTTT. Protein: CASTPTGLAEKLFF.

A few counts support this clonotype. The chain recombines TRBV6-5 with TRBJ1-5; 7 bases agree with TRBD1. Germline values: CDR1 MNHEY, CDR2 SVGAGI. V was clipped by 6 bases and J by 5 bases; unmatched bases: 4. This CDR3 comprises 13 residues. The CDR3 spells CASSSDRYQPQHF. CDR3 nucleotide sequence: TGTGCCAGCAGCTCGGACAGGTATCAGCCCCAGCATTTT.

The V and J genes are TRBV24-1 and TRBJ2-2; TRBD1 agrees at 8 bases. Looked up from germline, CDR1 is KGHDR and CDR2 is SFDVKD. V dropped 0 bases and J dropped 2; count of bases not matched to a gene: 7. The CDR3 runs 18 residues. The CDR3 DNA sequence: TGTGCCACCAGTGATTTGGGGGCGACAGGGGAAAACACCGGGGAGCTGTTTTTT. This sequence encodes CATSDLGATGENTGELFF.

This clonotype appeared a few times. V usage is TRBV28 and J usage is TRBJ1-4, with a weak D call TRBD1 (5 bases). Germline V gene sequence: CDR1 MDHEN, CDR2 SYDVKM. CDR3 size: 16 residues. Between the trimmed V and J ends, which lost 7 bases and 0 bases, there was a span of 15 bases. CDR3 DNA: TGTGCCAGCAACACCCTCCAGGGCGCAACTAATGAAAAACTGTTTTTT. It translates to CASNTLQGATNEKLFF.

V and J are TRBV27 and TRBJ2-1; D remains ambiguous. Germline CDR1 and CDR2: MNHEY and SMNVEV (reference sequence). V gave up 0 bases and J gave up 6 bases, with 6 bases separating them. CDR3 length equals 13 residues. CDR3 DNA: TGTGCCAGCAGTTTATCGTCTGGCAATGAGCAGTTCTTC. It yields the protein CASSLSSGNEQFF.

V usage is TRBV12-3 or TRBV12-4 and J usage is TRBJ2-2; TRBD2 might be the D (5 bases). The CDR3 length is 16 residues. V was cut by 3 bases and J by 3 bases, with 14 bases left in between. The CDR3 loop reads CASSFVGVGYTGELFF. For the CDR3, the DNA is TGTGCCAGCAGTTTTGTCGGGGTCGGGTACACCGGGGAGCTGTTTTTT.

The V gene is TRBV15, the J gene TRBJ2-1; 9 bases agree with TRBD1. With 3 bases clipped from V and 8 bases from J, the junction kept 8 bases outside the gene matches. CDR3 length: 15 amino acids. In germline, CDR1 is LNHNV, CDR2 YYDKDF (reference sequence). The CDR3 sequence is CATSSLPGTGYEQFF. The CDR3 region has the DNA TGTGCCACCAGCAGCCTCCCAGGGACAGGGTATGAGCAGTTCTTC.

This rearrangement joins TRBV9 to TRBJ2-2, with TRBD2 matching 11 bases. Germline-derived CDR1 and CDR2 are SGDLS and YYNGEE. The CDR3 totals 19 residues. V was pared by 4 bases and J by 3 bases, with 14 bases of the junction left unmatched. The CDR3: CASSHPIHGLAGYTGELFF. CDR3 nucleotide sequence: TGTGCCAGCAGCCACCCGATTCACGGACTAGCGGGTTACACCGGGGAGCTGTTTTTT.

Many counts were recorded for this clonotype. The chain employs TRBV7-8 and TRBJ1-6, with a possible D match to TRBD1 (5 bases). This CDR3 has 16 residues. Trimming left V 1 base short and J 10 bases short, with 17 bases between. The germline V gene encodes CDR1 SGHVS and CDR2 FQNEAQ. The DNA of the CDR3 is TGTGCCAGCAGCTTAGGGGTTCAGGGCAGGCCATCACCCCTCCACTTT. Amino acids: CASSLGVQGRPSPLHF.